Sequencing of this T cell receptor beta chain was carried out in a study of blood T cell repertoires in COVID-19. Produced via immunoSEQ multiplex PCR; TCRdb's table is partial and in-frame only. The data show approximately 220,000 clones, 85% to 90% seen once. The V end was cut by 4 bases, the J end by 1 base, with 13 bases between. Germline V CDR1 and CDR2: SGHAT, FQNNGV. The CDR3 has 16 residues. Participants were aged about 18 to 100 years from around 24 US areas. This receptor was obtained from a man aged 25-45 years who had recovered from COVID-19. The rearrangement links TRBV11-2 to TRBJ2-2; no reliable D call. The sequenced sample consisted of PBMCs or T cells enriched from blood (not recorded which). CDR3 bases: TGTGCCAGCAGCTCCCAACTGGCAGGGAACACCGGGGAGCTGTTTTTT. Translating gives CASSSQLAGNTGELFF.